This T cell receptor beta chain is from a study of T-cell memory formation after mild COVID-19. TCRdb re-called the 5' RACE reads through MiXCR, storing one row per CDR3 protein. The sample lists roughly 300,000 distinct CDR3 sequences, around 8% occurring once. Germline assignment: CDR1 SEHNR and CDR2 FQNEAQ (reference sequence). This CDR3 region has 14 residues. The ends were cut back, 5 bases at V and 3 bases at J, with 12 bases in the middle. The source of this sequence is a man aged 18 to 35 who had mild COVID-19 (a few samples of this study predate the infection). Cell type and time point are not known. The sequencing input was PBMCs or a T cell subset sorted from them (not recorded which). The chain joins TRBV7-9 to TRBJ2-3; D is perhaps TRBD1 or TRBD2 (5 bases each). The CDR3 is CASSGEGSTDTQYF. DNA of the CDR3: TGTGCCAGCAGCGGAGAGGGGAGTACAGATACGCAGTATTTT.